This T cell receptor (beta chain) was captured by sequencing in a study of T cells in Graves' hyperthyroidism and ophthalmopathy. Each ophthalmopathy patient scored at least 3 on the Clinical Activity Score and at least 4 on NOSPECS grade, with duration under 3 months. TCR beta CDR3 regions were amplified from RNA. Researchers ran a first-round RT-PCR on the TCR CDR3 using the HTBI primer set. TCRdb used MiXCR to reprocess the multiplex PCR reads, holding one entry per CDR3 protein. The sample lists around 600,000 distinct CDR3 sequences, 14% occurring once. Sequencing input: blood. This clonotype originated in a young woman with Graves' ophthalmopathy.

The CDR3, as DNA: TGCAGTGCTAGTATCCCTAGCGGGCGCCAAGAGACCCAGTACTTC. Its translation: CSASIPSGRQETQYF. The chain is built from TRBV20-1 and TRBJ2-5, with 8 nucleotides matching TRBD2. This CDR3 comprises 15 residues. J gave up 1 base and V 3 bases, and 7 bases lay outside the gene matches. Germline CDR1 DFQATT, CDR2 SNEGSKA (reference sequence).